This T cell receptor (beta chain) was retrieved from a study of cytomegalovirus exposure and HLA in healthy donors. Study-wide results and caveats: Researchers reportedly found TCR beta sequences accurately predicted most subjects' HLA-A and HLA-B alleles. In a later analysis, compared with equally common non-associated chains, HLA-associated beta chains were more expanded. Cytomegalovirus status was reportedly diagnosed by the classifier with high specificity and sensitivity.

Comments on this clone: Its target is not known.

Trimming removed 0 bases from V and 8 bases from J, with 11 bases in between. Germline CDR1 and CDR2: MNHEY and SMNVEV (reference sequence). The CDR3 is 15 residues long. With 60 Vbeta and 13 Jbeta primers, the PCR was carried out. Original handling: Roughly 10 million shared chains were among approximately 87 million unique TCR beta chains counted in a later analysis. The data were produced by immunoSEQ multiplex PCR, yet TCRdb's version contains in-frame clones alone and is incomplete. D and trimming were read from the DNA, whereas the V and J calls and clone size are those reported in that table. The sample contains fewer than 250,000 clones, 65% to 85% of which appear only once.

This clonotype was obtained from a man younger than 40 in good health and CMV-seronegative. The sequenced material came from PBMCs. This chain links TRBV27 with TRBJ1-6; TRBD1 might be the D (5 bases). CDR3 sequence: CASSLSTALDSPLHF. Here the CDR3 DNA reads TGTGCCAGCAGTTTATCGACAGCGTTGGATTCACCCCTCCACTTT.